This is a list of T cell receptor beta chains from one sample in a study of blood T cell repertoires in COVID-19. Repertoires were generated with immunoSEQ multiplex PCR, while TCRdb's copy carries only in-frame clones and drops some. The sample yields about 150,000 clones, roughly 84% seen once. The sample was peripheral blood. These receptors were obtained from a man aged 18 to 35 with active or convalescent COVID-19. Both conserved end residues are part of each CDR3. Each record gives: J gene, D gene, clone size, V gene, CDR3 protein, CDR3 DNA. The D gene is left open where the match is weak. Expanded clones get a size class; other rows say once, few or many, or leave the size out.

TRBJ1-1	-	-	TRBV6-1	CASSEAQNTEAFF	TGTGCCAGCAGTGAAGCCCAGAACACTGAAGCTTTCTTT
TRBJ1-5	TRBD1	-	TRBV28	CASRPRVGTGGAGNQPQHF	TGTGCCAGCAGACCCAGGGTGGGGACAGGGGGCGCCGGGAATCAGCCCCAGCATTTT
TRBJ2-7	-	-	TRBV18	CASSPGRQSSYEQYF	TGTGCCAGCTCACCCGGAAGACAGAGCTCCTACGAGCAGTACTTC
TRBJ2-7	-	-	TRBV28	CASSLSYYVNRAREQYF	TGTGCCAGCAGTTTAAGTTACTATGTAAACCGAGCTCGCGAGCAGTACTTC
TRBJ1-3	-	-	TRBV13	CASSLRGQSGNTIYF	TGTGCCAGCAGCCTTAGAGGACAGTCCGGAAACACCATATATTTT
TRBJ1-2	-	once	TRBV6-5	CASSYSVDRAYGYTF	TGTGCCAGCAGTTACTCGGTGGACAGAGCTTATGGCTACACCTTC
TRBJ1-5	TRBD1	once	TRBV30	CAWSTQGGNQPQHF	TGTGCCTGGAGTACGCAGGGGGGCAATCAGCCCCAGCATTTT
TRBJ2-6	-	-	TRBV19	CASRRVDSAGANVLTF	TGTGCCAGTAGGAGGGTGGATTCAGCTGGGGCCAACGTCCTGACTTTC
TRBJ2-1	TRBD1	-	TRBV27	CASSPTGRGREQFF	TGTGCCAGCAGTCCGACAGGGCGTGGGCGTGAGCAGTTCTTC
TRBJ1-3	-	-	TRBV7-2	CASSFGGFSGNTIYF	TGTGCCAGCAGCTTCGGGGGGTTCTCTGGAAACACCATATATTTT
TRBJ2-1	-	-	TRBV11-3	CASSLALTPYNEQFF	TGTGCCAGCAGCTTAGCTCTGACACCGTACAATGAGCAGTTCTTC
TRBJ1-4	-	-	TRBV19	CASSNGGYEKLFF	TGTGCCAGTAGTAACGGGGGGTATGAAAAACTGTTTTTT
TRBJ1-1	-	-	TRBV5-1	CASSLDSVRTNTEAFF	TGCGCCAGCAGCTTGGATAGCGTCAGGACGAACACTGAAGCTTTCTTT
TRBJ2-1	-	-	TRBV3-1/TRBV3-2	CASSQVTGGPDNEQFF	TGTGCCAGCAGCCAAGTTACGGGGGGCCCAGACAATGAGCAGTTCTTC
TRBJ1-2	-	-	TRBV4-1	CASSQDRELFGYTF	TGCGCCAGCAGCCAAGACCGGGAGCTATTTGGCTACACCTTC
TRBJ1-5	TRBD1	once	TRBV2	CASSGDRGSNQPQHF	TGTGCCAGCAGCGGCGACAGGGGAAGCAATCAGCCCCAGCATTTT
TRBJ1-2	TRBD1	few	TRBV18	CASSPQGGNRGNDGYTF	TGTGCCAGCTCACCCCAAGGGGGTAACAGGGGGAACGATGGCTACACCTTC
TRBJ1-1	-	-	TRBV3-1/TRBV3-2	CASSQEGREAFF	TGTGCCAGCAGCCAAGAAGGGAGAGAAGCTTTCTTT
TRBJ1-3	TRBD1	-	TRBV5-4	CASSVAGTAGNTIYF	TGTGCCAGCAGCGTGGCCGGGACAGCTGGAAACACCATATATTTT
TRBJ1-2	TRBD1	-	TRBV27	CASSSRTGVYTF	TGTGCCAGCAGTTCCCGGACAGGCGTCTACACCTTC
TRBJ2-3	-	-	TRBV13	CASSLGRPITDTQYF	TGTGCCAGCAGCTTAGGCAGGCCGATCACAGATACGCAGTATTTT
TRBJ1-1	TRBD1	-	TRBV6-5	CASRGTGAKEAFF	TGTGCCAGCCGAGGAACAGGGGCCAAGGAAGCTTTCTTT
TRBJ2-7	TRBD1	-	TRBV6-7	CASSSNRGVDEQYF	TGTGCCAGCAGTTCCAACAGGGGGGTGGACGAGCAGTACTTC
TRBJ2-7	TRBD1	few	TRBV6-5	CASSYSHRGEQYF	TGTGCCAGCAGTTATTCGCACAGGGGCGAGCAGTACTTC
TRBJ2-5	TRBD2	-	TRBV6-6	CASSYGSGRAGPTQYF	TGTGCCAGCAGTTACGGTAGCGGGAGGGCCGGTCCGACCCAGTACTTC
TRBJ1-1	-	-	TRBV15	CATSREVAVRAFF	TGTGCCACCAGCAGAGAGGTCGCGGTCAGAGCTTTCTTT
TRBJ2-2	-	-	TRBV5-1	CASSQDTGELFF	TGCGCCAGCAGCCAGGACACCGGGGAGCTGTTTTTT
TRBJ1-2	TRBD1	-	TRBV28	CASSLGAGGQYYGYTF	TGTGCCAGCAGTTTGGGGGCAGGGGGCCAGTACTATGGCTACACCTTC
TRBJ2-1	-	-	TRBV10-1	CASSVQGKGYNEQFF	TGCGCCAGCAGCGTACAGGGAAAGGGCTACAATGAGCAGTTCTTC
TRBJ1-1	-	-	TRBV5-1	CASSIQENTEAFF	TGCGCCAGCAGCATCCAGGAGAACACTGAAGCTTTCTTT
TRBJ1-2	-	-	TRBV21-1	CAISTVGQGFWGYTF	TGTGCCATCTCGACCGTCGGACAGGGCTTTTGGGGCTACACCTTC